This T cell receptor beta chain was captured by sequencing in a study of identical twins. Notes on the study in general: Compared with models, monozygotic twins showed more out-of-frame TCR alpha sharing. Whereas memory repertoires showed no such difference, abundant cord blood beta clonotypes carried fewer insertions.

TCRdb itself ran the 5' RACE reads through MiXCR, one entry per CDR3 protein. Here the sample spans about 520,000 distinct CDR3 sequences, 22% being singletons. The CDR3 length is 18 residues. Trimming left V 8 bases short and J 0 bases short, with 26 bases between. Germline V gives CDR1 MNHEY, CDR2 SMNVEV (reference sequence). Worth noting for this clonotype: The target antigen is unknown.

These data are also associated with another study on T cells expressing NK-cell markers. That source notes: For a handful of donors, the dominant NKG2C+ clonotypes made up roughly 1.0-7.5% of their CD8+ T cells.

This chain uses TRBV27 with TRBJ2-7; no definite D call. Sequences were obtained from CD4+ T cells sorted from blood. The clonotype comes from a woman aged 18 to 35 in good health. Here the CDR3 reads CASGPTANNRRSSYEQYF. For the CDR3, the DNA is TGTGCCAGCGGCCCCACCGCGAACAACCGTAGGAGCTCCTACGAGCAGTACTTC.